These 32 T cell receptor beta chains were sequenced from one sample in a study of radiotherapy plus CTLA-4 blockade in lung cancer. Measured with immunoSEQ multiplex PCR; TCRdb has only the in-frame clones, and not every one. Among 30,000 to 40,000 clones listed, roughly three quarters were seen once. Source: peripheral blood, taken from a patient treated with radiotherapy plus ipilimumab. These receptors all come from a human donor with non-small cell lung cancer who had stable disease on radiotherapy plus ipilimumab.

CDR3 sequence reads: CASSTLTGLNTEAFF. The CDR3 DNA reads TGCGCCAGCAGCACCTTGACAGGGTTGAACACTGAAGCTTTCTTT. The rearrangement links TRBV5-1 to TRBJ1-1; 7 bases line up with TRBD1. Trimming removed 4 bases from V and 0 bases from J; junction bases left unmatched: 6. The germline V gene encodes CDR1 SGHRS and CDR2 YFSETQ. CDR3 length equals 15 residues.

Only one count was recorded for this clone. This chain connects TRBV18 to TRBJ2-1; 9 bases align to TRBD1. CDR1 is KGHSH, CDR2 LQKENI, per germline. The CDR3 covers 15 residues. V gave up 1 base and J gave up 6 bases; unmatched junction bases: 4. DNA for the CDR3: TGTGCCAGCTCACCACGCTTACAGGGGGCCAATGAGCAGTTCTTC. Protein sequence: CASSPRLQGANEQFF.

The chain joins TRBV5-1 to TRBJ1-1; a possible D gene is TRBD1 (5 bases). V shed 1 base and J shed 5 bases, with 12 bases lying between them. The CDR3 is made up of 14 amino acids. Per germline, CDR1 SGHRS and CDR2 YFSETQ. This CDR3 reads CASSLMGGSTEAFF. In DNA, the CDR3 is TGCGCCAGCAGCTTGATGGGGGGTTCGACTGAAGCTTTCTTT.

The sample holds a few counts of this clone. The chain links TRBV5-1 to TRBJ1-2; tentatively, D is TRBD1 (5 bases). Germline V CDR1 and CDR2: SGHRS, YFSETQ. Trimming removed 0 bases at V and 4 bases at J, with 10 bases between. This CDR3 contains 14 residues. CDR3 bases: TGCGCCAGCAGCTTGGACGGGGACGGCTATGGCTACACCTTC. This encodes CASSLDGDGYGYTF.

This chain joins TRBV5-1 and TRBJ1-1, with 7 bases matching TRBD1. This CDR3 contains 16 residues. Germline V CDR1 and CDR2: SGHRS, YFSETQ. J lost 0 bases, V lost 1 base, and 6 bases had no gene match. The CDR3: CASSLYGTALNTEAFF. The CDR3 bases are TGCGCCAGCAGCTTGTACGGGACAGCTTTGAACACTGAAGCTTTCTTT. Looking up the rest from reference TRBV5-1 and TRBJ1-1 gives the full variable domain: KAGVTQTPRYLIKTRGQQVTLSCSPISGHRSVSWYQQTPGQGLQFLFEYFSETQRNKGNFPGRFSGRQFSNSRSEMNVSTLELGDSALYLCASSLYGTALNTEAFFGQGTRLTVV.

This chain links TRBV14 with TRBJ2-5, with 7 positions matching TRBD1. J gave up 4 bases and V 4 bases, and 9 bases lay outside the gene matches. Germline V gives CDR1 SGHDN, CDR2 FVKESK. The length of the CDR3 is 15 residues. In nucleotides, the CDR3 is TGTGCCAGCAGCCGAAACAGGGGAAAAGGAGAGACCCAGTACTTC. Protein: CASSRNRGKGETQYF.

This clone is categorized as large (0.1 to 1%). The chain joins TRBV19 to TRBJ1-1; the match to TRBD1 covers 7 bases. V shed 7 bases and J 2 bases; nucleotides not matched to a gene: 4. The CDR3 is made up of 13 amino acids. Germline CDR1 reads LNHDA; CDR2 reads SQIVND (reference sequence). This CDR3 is CASKEGANTEAFF. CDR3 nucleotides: TGTGCCAGTAAAGAGGGGGCAAACACTGAAGCTTTCTTT.

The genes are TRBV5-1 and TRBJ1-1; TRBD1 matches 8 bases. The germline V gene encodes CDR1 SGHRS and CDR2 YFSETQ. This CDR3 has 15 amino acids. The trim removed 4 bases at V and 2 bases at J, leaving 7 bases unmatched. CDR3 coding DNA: TGCGCCAGCAGCAGGGGGACAGGCGTAAACACTGAAGCTTTCTTT. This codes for CASSRGTGVNTEAFF.

The CDR3 sequence is CASSEGQGQPQHF. CDR3 DNA sequence: TGTGCCAGCAGTGAGGGCCAGGGGCAGCCCCAGCATTTT. The chain combines TRBV2 with TRBJ1-5, with a tentative D call TRBD1 (6 bases). This CDR3 has 13 residues. In germline, CDR1 is SNHLY, CDR2 FYNNEI. V lost 3 bases to trimming and J lost 7 bases, with 10 bases between them.

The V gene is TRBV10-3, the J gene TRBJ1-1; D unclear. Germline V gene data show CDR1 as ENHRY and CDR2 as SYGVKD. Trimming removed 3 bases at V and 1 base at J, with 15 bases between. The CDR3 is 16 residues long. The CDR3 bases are TGTGCCATCAGTGACTACAATTATGGGAGGAACACTGAAGCTTTCTTT. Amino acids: CAISDYNYGRNTEAFF.

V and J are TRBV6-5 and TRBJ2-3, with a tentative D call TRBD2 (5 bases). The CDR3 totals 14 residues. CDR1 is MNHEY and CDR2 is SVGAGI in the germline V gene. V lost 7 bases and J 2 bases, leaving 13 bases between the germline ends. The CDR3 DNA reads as TGTGCCAGCAAAACTAGTTATCACACAGATACGCAGTATTTT. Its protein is CASKTSYHTDTQYF.

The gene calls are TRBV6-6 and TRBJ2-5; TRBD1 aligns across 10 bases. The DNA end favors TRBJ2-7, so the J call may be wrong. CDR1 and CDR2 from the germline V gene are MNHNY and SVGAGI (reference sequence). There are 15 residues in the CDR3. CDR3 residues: CASSYSGTGANEQYF. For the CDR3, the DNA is TGTGCCAGCAGTTACTCGGGGACAGGGGCCAACGAGCAGTACTTC.

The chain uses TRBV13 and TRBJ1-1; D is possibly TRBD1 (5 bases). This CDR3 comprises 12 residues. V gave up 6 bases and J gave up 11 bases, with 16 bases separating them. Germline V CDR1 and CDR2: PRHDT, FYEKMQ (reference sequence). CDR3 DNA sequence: TGTGCCAGCAGTTCGGACATGGTGGCCGCTTTCTTT. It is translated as CASSSDMVAAFF.

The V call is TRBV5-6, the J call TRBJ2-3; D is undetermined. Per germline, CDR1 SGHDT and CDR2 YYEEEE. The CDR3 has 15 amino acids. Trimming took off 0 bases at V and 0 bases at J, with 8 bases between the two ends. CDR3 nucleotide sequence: TGTGCCAGCAGCTTGGATTATTCTAGCACAGATACGCAGTATTTT. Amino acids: CASSLDYSSTDTQYF. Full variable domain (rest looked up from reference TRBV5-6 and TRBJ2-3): DAGVTQSPTHLIKTRGQQVTLRCSPKSGHDTVSWYQQALGQGPQFIFQYYEEEERQRGNFPDRFSGHQFPNYSSELNVNALLLGDSALYLCASSLDYSSTDTQYFGPGTRLTVL.

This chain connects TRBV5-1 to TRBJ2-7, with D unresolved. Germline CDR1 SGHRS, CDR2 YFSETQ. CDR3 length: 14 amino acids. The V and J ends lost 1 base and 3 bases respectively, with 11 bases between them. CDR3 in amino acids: CASSLFLGNYEQYF. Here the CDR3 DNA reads TGCGCCAGCAGCTTGTTCCTAGGGAACTACGAGCAGTACTTC.

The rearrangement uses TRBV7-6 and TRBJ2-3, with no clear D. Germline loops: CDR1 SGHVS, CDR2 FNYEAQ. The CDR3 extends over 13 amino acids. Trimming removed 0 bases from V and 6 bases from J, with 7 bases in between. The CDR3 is CASSLARRDTQYF. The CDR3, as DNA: TGTGCCAGCAGCTTAGCACGCAGGGATACGCAGTATTTT.

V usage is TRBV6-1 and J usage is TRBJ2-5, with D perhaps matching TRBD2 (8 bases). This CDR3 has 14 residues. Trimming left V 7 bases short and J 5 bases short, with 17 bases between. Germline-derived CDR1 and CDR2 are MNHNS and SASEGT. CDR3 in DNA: TGTGCCAGCATCCCGGGAGGGGGCGTGGAGACCCAGTACTTC. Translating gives CASIPGGGVETQYF.

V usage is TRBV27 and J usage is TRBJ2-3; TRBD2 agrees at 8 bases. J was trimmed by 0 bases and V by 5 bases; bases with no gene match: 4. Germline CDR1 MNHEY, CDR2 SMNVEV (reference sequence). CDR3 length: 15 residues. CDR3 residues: CASSLLAASTDTQYF. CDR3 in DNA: TGTGCCAGCAGTCTACTAGCGGCTAGCACAGATACGCAGTATTTT.

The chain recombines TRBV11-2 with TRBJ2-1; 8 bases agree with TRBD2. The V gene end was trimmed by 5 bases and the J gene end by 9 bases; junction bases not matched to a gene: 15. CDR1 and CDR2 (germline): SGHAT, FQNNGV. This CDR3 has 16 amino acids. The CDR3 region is CASSQGVGLVAGEQFF. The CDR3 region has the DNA TGTGCCAGCAGCCAAGGTGTGGGACTAGTCGCCGGTGAGCAGTTCTTC. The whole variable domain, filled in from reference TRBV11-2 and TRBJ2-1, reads EAGVAQSPRYKIIEKRQSVAFWCNPISGHATLYWYQQILGQGPKLLIQFQNNGVVDDSQLPKDRFSAERLKGVDSTLKIQPAKLEDSAVYLCASSQGVGLVAGEQFFGPGTRLTVL.

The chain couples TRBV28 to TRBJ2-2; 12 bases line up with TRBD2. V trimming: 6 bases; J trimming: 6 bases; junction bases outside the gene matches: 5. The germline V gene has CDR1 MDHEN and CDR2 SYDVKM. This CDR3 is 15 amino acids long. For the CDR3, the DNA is TGTGCCAGCAGCCGACTAGCGGGAGTAGCCGGGGAGCTGTTTTTT. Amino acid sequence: CASSRLAGVAGELFF.

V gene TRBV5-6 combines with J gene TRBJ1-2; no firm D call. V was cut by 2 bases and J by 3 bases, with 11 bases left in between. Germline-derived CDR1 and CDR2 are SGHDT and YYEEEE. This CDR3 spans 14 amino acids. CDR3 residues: CASSLDGQYYGYTF. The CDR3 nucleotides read TGTGCCAGCAGCTTAGATGGGCAATACTATGGCTACACCTTC.

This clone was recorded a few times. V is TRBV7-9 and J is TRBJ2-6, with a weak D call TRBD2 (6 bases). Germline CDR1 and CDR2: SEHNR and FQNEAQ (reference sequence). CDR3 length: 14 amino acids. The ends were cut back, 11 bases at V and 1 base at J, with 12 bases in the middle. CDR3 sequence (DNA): TGTGCCTGCGGGGCAGCTTCTGGGGCCAACGTCCTGACTTTC. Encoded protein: CACGAASGANVLTF.

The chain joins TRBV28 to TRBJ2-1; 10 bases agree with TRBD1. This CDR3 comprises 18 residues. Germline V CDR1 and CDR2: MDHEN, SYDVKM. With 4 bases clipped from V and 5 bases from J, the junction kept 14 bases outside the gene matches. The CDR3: CASSSGTGVSLWHNEQFF. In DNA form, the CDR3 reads TGTGCCAGCAGTTCCGGGACAGGGGTGTCCCTTTGGCACAATGAGCAGTTCTTC.

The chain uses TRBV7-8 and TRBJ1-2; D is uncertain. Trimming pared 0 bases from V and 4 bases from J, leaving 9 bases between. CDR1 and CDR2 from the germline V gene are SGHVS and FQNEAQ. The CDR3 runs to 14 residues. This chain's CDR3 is CASSLAGGIYGYTF. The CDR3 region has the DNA TGTGCCAGCAGCTTAGCGGGAGGGATCTATGGCTACACCTTC.

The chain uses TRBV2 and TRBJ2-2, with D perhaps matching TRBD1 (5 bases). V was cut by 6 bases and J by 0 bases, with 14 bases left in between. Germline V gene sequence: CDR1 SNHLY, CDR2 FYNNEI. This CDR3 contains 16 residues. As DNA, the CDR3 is TGTGCCAGCAGGGCAGGGCGTCTGGCGAACACCGGGGAGCTGTTTTTT. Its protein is CASRAGRLANTGELFF.

Here the CDR3 DNA reads TGTGCCAGCAGCTTCAGGACTAGCGAGTACAATGAGCAGTTCTTC. It encodes CASSFRTSEYNEQFF. The rearrangement joins TRBV7-6 to TRBJ2-1; 9 bases line up with TRBD2. The CDR3 length is 15 residues. Germline V gives CDR1 SGHVS, CDR2 FNYEAQ. The junction had 4 bases not matched to a gene; V was cut back by 3 bases and J by 4 bases. The full variable domain, with the rest looked up from reference TRBV7-6 and TRBJ2-1, is GAGVSQSPRYKVTKRGQDVALRCDPISGHVSLYWYRQALGQGPEFLTYFNYEAQQDKSGLPNDRFSAERPEGSISTLTIQRTEQRDSAMYRCASSFRTSEYNEQFFGPGTRLTVL.

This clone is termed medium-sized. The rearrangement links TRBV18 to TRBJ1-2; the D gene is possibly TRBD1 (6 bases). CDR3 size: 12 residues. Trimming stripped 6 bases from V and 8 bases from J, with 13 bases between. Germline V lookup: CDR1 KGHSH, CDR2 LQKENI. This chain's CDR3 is CASSGGQGGYTF. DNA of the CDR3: TGTGCCAGCTCCGGGGGACAAGGCGGCTACACCTTC.

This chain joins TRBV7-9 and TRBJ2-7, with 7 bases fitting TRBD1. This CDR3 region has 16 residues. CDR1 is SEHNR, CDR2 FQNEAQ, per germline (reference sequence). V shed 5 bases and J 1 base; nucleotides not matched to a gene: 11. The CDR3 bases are TGTGCCAGCAGCACCTCCCCGGGACAGTGGTCCTACGAGCAGTACTTC. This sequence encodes CASSTSPGQWSYEQYF. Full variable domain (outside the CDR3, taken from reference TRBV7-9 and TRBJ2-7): DTGVSQNPRHKITKRGQNVTFRCDPISEHNRLYWYRQTLGQGPEFLTYFQNEAQLEKSRLLSDRFSAERPKGSFSTLEIQRTEQGDSAMYLCASSTSPGQWSYEQYFGPGTRLTVT.

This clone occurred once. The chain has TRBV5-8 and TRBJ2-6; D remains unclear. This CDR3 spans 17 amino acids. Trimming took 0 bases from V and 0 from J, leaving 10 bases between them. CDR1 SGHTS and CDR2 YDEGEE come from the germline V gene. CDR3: CASSLGPAPSGANVLTF. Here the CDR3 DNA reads TGTGCCAGCAGCTTGGGGCCGGCACCCTCTGGGGCCAACGTCCTGACTTTC.

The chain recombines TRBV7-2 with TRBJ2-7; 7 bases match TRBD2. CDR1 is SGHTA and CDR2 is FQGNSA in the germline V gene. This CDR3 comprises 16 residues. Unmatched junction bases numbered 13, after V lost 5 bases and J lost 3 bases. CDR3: CASSLRPGERGYEQYF. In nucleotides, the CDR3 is TGTGCCAGCAGCCTACGGCCAGGAGAGCGGGGCTACGAGCAGTACTTC.

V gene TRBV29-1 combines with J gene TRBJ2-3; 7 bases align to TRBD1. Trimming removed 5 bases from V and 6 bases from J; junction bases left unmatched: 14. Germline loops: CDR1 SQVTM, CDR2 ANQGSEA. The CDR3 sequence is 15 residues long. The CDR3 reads CSVRPDRVSSDTQYF. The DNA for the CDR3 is TGCAGCGTTCGCCCCGACAGGGTGTCAAGTGATACGCAGTATTTT.

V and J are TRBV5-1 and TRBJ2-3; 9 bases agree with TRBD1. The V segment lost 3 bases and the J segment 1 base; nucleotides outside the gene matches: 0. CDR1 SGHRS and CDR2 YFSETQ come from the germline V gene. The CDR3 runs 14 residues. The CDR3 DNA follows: TGCGCCAGCAGCTGGGACAGGGGCACAGATACGCAGTATTTT. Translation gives CASSWDRGTDTQYF.